This T cell receptor (beta chain) was recovered during a study of Ad26.COV2.S vaccination and SARS-CoV-2 variants. Study-level information: Intramuscular Ad26.COV2.S at 5x10^10 or 1x10^11 viral particles.

The V gene end was trimmed by 3 bases and the J gene end by 3 bases; junction bases not matched to a gene: 2. Germline V gene sequence: CDR1 KGHSH, CDR2 LQKENI. This CDR3 comprises 15 residues. Libraries were prepared by immunoSEQ multiplex PCR; TCRdb keeps only in-frame clonotypes and omits some of them. The sample gives over 400,000 clones, less than 95% of which show up once; around 4.2% is in the top ten. A note on this clone: Its antigen is undetermined. The sample holds other DNA sequences that translate to the same CDR3.

Study-wide results and caveats: Recipients of vaccine and of placebo showed similar breadth of their non-spike TCR repertoires. Greater spike-specific TCR breadth was seen in vaccine recipients than in placebo recipients.

As for treatment: 15 to 20 received Ad26.COV2.S at low or high dose, single or two shots; a few received placebo; per-sample allocation not given. The investigators took samples on day 63 after the first vaccine or placebo injection. Boston provided a donor who was an adult aged 18-55 years. The rearrangement links TRBV18 to TRBJ1-2, with TRBD1 identical over 12 bases. Sequencing used peripheral blood, obtained in a trial of Ad26.COV2.S vaccine versus placebo. This TCR came from a person between 18 and 65 years old who received the Ad26.COV2.S COVID-19 vaccine or a placebo. This chain's CDR3 is CASSPGTGGDYGYTF. DNA of the CDR3: TGTGCCAGCTCACCCGGGACAGGGGGCGACTATGGCTACACCTTC.